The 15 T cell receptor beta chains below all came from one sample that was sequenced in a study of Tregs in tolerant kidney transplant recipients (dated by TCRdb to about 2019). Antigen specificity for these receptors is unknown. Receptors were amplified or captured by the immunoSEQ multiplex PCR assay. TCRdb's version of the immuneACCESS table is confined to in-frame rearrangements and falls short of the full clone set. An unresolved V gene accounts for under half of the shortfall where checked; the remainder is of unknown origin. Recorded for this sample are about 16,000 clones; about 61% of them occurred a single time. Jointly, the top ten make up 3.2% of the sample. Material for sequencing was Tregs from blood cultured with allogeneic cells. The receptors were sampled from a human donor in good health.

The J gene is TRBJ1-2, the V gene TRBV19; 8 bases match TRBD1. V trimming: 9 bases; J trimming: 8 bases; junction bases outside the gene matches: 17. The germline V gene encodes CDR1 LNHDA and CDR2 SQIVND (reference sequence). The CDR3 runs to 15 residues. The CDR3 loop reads CASTLPGQDPWGYTF. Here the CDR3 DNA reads TGTGCCAGCACCCTACCGGGACAGGACCCGTGGGGCTACACCTTC. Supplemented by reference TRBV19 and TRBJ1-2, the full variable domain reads DGGITQSPKYLFRKEGQNVTLSCEQNLNHDAMYWYRQDPGQGLRLIYYSQIVNDFQKGDIAEGYSVSREKKESFPLTVTSAQKNPTAFYLCASTLPGQDPWGYTFGSGTRLTVV.

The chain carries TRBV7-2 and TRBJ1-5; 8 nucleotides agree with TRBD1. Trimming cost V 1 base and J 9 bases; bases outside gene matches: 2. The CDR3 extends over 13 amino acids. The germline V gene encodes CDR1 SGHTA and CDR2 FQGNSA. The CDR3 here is CASSLGTGRPQHF. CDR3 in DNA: TGTGCCAGCAGCTTAGGGACAGGGCGGCCCCAGCATTTT.

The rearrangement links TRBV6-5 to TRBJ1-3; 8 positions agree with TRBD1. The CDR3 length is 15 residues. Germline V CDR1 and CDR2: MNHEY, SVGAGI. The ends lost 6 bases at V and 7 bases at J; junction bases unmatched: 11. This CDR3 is CASSRDRGFRNTIYF. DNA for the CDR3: TGTGCCAGCAGCCGAGACAGGGGTTTTCGGAACACCATATATTTT.

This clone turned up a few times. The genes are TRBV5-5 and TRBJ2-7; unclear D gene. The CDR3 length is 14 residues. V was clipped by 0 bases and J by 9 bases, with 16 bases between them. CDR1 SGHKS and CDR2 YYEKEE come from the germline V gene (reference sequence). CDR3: CASSLVGRSRWQYF. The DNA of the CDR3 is TGTGCCAGCAGCTTGGTAGGCAGGTCAAGGTGGCAGTACTTC.

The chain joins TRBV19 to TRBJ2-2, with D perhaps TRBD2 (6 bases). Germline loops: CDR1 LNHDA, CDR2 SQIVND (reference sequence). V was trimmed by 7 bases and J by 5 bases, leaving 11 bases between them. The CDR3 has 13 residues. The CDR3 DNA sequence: TGTGCCAGTACCCCTCGGGGGACCGGGGAGCTGTTTTTT. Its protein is CASTPRGTGELFF.

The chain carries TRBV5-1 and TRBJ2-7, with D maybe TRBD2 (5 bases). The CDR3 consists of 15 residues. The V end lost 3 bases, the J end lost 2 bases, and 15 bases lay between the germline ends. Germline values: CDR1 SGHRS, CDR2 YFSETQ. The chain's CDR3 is CASSSGSLGTYEQYF. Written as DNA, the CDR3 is TGCGCCAGCAGCTCGGGGTCTTTGGGTACCTACGAGCAGTACTTC.

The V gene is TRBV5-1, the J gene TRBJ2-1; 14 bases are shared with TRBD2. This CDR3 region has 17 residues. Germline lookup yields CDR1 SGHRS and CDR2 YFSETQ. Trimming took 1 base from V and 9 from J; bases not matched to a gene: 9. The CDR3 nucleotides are TGCGCCAGCAGCTTGTTAGCCGGGACTAGCGGGAGTACTGAGCAGTTCTTC. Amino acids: CASSLLAGTSGSTEQFF.

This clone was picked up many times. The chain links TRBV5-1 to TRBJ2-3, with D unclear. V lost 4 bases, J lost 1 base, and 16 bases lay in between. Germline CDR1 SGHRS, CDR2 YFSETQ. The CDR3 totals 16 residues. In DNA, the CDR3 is TGCGCCAGCAGCCCGCTGCAAGGGTGGGGCACAGATACGCAGTATTTT. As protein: CASSPLQGWGTDTQYF.

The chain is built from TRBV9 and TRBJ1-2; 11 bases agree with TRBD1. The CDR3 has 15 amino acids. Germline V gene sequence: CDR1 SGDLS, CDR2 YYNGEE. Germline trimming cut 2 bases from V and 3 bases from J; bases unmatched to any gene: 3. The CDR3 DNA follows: TGTGCCAGCAGCGTTGGGGGACAGGGGGACTATGGCTACACCTTC. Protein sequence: CASSVGGQGDYGYTF.

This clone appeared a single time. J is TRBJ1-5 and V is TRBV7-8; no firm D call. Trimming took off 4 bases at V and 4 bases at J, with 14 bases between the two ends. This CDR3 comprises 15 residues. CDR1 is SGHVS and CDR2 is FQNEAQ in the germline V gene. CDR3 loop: CASSWDPDENQPQHF. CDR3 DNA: TGTGCCAGCAGCTGGGATCCGGACGAAAATCAGCCCCAGCATTTT. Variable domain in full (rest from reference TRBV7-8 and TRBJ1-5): GAGVSQSPRYKVAKRGQDVALRCDPISGHVSLFWYQQALGQGPEFLTYFQNEAQLDKSGLPSDRFFAERPEGSVSTLKIQRTQQEDSAVYLCASSWDPDENQPQHFGDGTRLSIL.

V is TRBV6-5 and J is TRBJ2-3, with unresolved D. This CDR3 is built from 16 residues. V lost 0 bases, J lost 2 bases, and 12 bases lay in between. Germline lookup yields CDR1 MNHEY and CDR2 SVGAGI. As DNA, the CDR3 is TGTGCCAGCAGTTACTCATCGGACCTGTCCACAGATACGCAGTATTTT. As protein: CASSYSSDLSTDTQYF.

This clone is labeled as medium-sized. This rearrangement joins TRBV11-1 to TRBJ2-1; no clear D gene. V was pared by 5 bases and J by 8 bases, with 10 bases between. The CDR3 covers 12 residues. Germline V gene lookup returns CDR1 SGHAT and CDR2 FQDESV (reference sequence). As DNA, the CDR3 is TGTGCCAGCAGCCCGCAAGACCATGAGCAGTTCTTC. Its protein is CASSPQDHEQFF.

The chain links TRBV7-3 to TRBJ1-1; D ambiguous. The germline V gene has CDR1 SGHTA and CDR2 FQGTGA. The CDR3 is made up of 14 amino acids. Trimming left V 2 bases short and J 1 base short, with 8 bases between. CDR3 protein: CASSLFGRNTEAFF. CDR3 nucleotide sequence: TGTGCCAGCAGCTTATTCGGGCGGAACACTGAAGCTTTCTTT.

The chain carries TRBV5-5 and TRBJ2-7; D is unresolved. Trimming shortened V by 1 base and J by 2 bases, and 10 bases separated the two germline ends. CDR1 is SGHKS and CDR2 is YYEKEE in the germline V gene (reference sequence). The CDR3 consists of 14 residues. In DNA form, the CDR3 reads TGTGCCAGCAGCTTGATGTTCCAGGCCTACGAGCAGTACTTC. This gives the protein CASSLMFQAYEQYF.

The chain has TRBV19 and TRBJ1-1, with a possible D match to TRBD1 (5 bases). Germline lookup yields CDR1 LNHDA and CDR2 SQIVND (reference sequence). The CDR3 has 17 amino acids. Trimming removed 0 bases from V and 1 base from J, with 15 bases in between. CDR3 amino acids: CASSIDTAGTENTEAFF. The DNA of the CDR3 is TGTGCCAGTAGTATAGATACAGCCGGGACGGAGAACACTGAAGCTTTCTTT. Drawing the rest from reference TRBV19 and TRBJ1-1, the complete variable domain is DGGITQSPKYLFRKEGQNVTLSCEQNLNHDAMYWYRQDPGQGLRLIYYSQIVNDFQKGDIAEGYSVSREKKESFPLTVTSAQKNPTAFYLCASSIDTAGTENTEAFFGQGTRLTVV.